Listed here are 26 T cell receptor beta chains from one sample, sequenced in a study of blood T cells in healthy people across ages. A second PCR, run for about 7 to 11 cycles, used a sample-barcoded 5' primer plus a J-beta primer mix. TCRdb called the 5' RACE reads again in MiXCR, with one record for every CDR3 protein. The sample has about 900,000 distinct CDR3 sequences, around 62% seen once; the top ten hold about a quarter. Sequences were obtained from blood. These receptors were obtained from a young man in good health.

This clonotype was observed a few times. CDR3 amino acids: CASSLFGSGVYEQYF. The DNA of the CDR3 is TGTGCCAGCAGTTTATTCGGTAGCGGGGTCTACGAGCAGTACTTC. The chain is built from TRBV28 and TRBJ2-7; 8 bases agree with TRBD2. The junction had 5 bases not matched to a gene; V was cut back by 1 base and J by 3 bases. The CDR3 is 15 residues long. Looked up from germline, CDR1 is MDHEN and CDR2 is SYDVKM.

The gene calls are TRBV4-2 and TRBJ1-4; 7 positions match TRBD1. CDR1 is LGHNA, CDR2 YNFKEQ, per germline. Germline trimming cut 3 bases from V and 8 bases from J; bases unmatched to any gene: 9. The CDR3 runs 15 residues. CDR3 sequence (DNA): TGTGCCAGCAGCCAGTCGGCAGGGGGAGGGGAAAAACTGTTTTTT. It codes for CASSQSAGGGEKLFF.

The genes are TRBV4-3 and TRBJ2-7; the D gene could be TRBD1 or TRBD2 (5 bases each). The germline gives CDR1 LGHNA, CDR2 YSLEER. The V gene lost 2 bases and the J gene lost 2 bases, with 13 bases spanning the gap. This CDR3 region has 15 residues. As DNA, the CDR3 is TGCGCCAGCAGCCAACTACGGGGCGCCGCCTACGAGCAGTACTTC. Its translation is CASSQLRGAAYEQYF.

This clonotype was observed many times. This chain links TRBV6-6 with TRBJ2-1, with D possibly being TRBD2 (5 bases). The CDR3 length is 17 residues. CDR1 and CDR2 (germline): MNHNY, SVGAGI (reference sequence). Trimming removed 0 bases from V and 4 bases from J, with 16 bases in between. The CDR3 nucleotides read TGTGCCAGCAGTTACTCAGGTCAACTCGGGATATACAATGAGCAGTTCTTC. It is translated as CASSYSGQLGIYNEQFF.

This chain links TRBV5-1 with TRBJ1-1; 7 nucleotides line up with TRBD1. Unmatched junction bases numbered 9, after V lost 4 bases and J lost 3 bases. The CDR3 contains 15 residues. CDR1 and CDR2 (germline): SGHRS, YFSETQ. CDR3 sequence (DNA): TGCGCCAGCAGCGGGTTGACAGGGAGGGACACTGAAGCTTTCTTT. It yields the protein CASSGLTGRDTEAFF.

In this sample, this clonotype turned up a few times. CDR3 sequence: CASSQGLAGSYEQYF. The CDR3, as DNA: TGTGCCAGCAGCCAGGGACTAGCGGGGTCCTACGAGCAGTACTTC. The V gene is TRBV5-6, the J gene TRBJ2-1; TRBD2 matches 13 bases. The J call may be mistaken, given a closer DNA end match to TRBJ2-7. There are 15 residues in the CDR3. Germline V gene data show CDR1 as SGHDT and CDR2 as YYEEEE.

This clonotype was detected only a few times. This chain joins TRBV21-1 and TRBJ2-5; the D call of TRBD1 is as the table states it, not checked on the DNA. TRBV21-1 is a pseudogene locus. This CDR3 spans 13 amino acids. This CDR3 reads CASSKEQGETQYF. DNA of the CDR3: TGTGCCAGCAGCAAAGAACAGGGGGAGACCCAGTACTTC.

The genes are TRBV4-3 and TRBJ1-2, with D possibly matching TRBD1 (5 bases). The CDR3 loop spans 14 amino acids. Trimming took off 0 bases at V and 8 bases at J, with 13 bases between the two ends. The germline V gene encodes CDR1 LGHNA and CDR2 YSLEER. The DNA for the CDR3 is TGCGCCAGCAGCCAAGATAGCAGGGCGGGCGGCTACACCTTC. As protein: CASSQDSRAGGYTF.

This clonotype was found once. The chain is built from TRBV13 and TRBJ2-5, with 11 bases matching TRBD1. The V and J ends lost 6 bases and 2 bases, in that order; junction bases with no gene match: 8. CDR3 size: 16 residues. Germline CDR1 and CDR2: PRHDT and FYEKMQ (reference sequence). Written as DNA, the CDR3 is TGTGCCAGCAGTAGAGGCGGACAGGGGGCACAAGAGACCCAGTACTTC. This codes for CASSRGGQGAQETQYF.

In its sample, this clonotype was seen a few times. J is TRBJ2-1 and V is TRBV11-3, with D possibly being TRBD2 (5 bases). Germline V CDR1 and CDR2: SGHNT, YENEEA. Trimming stripped 1 base from V and 8 bases from J, with 12 bases between. The CDR3 is 14 amino acids. The CDR3 DNA sequence: TGTGCCAGCAGCTTAGGGCTTGTCGGGGATGAGCAGTTCTTC. Its translation is CASSLGLVGDEQFF.

This clonotype has just one count. The CDR3 here is CATSRDLGTGWDTQYF. The CDR3 coding sequence is TGTGCCACCAGCAGAGATCTCGGGACAGGGTGGGATACGCAGTATTTT. The chain recombines TRBV15 with TRBJ2-3; 9 bases are a match to TRBD1. V shed 0 bases and J 6 bases; nucleotides not matched to a gene: 7. CDR3 length: 16 residues. Germline V CDR1 and CDR2: LNHNV, YYDKDF (reference sequence).

Only a few counts were recorded for this clonotype. The CDR3 sequence is CASSQRRSTGELFF. CDR3 nucleotides: TGCGCCAGCAGCCAAAGAAGGAGTACCGGGGAGCTGTTTTTT. The chain couples TRBV4-3 to TRBJ2-2; D is unclear. Germline CDR1 reads LGHNA; CDR2 reads YSLEER. The CDR3 has 14 residues. V dropped 2 bases and J dropped 5 bases, with 9 bases sitting between them.

This clonotype was found once. The V call is TRBV25-1, the J call TRBJ2-3; D gene unclear. This CDR3 comprises 14 residues. V was pared by 1 base and J by 5 bases, with 10 bases between. Germline lookup yields CDR1 MGHDK and CDR2 SYGVNS. CDR3 residues: CASSELPLGDTQYF. Written as DNA, the CDR3 is TGTGCCAGCAGTGAATTGCCCCTCGGAGATACGCAGTATTTT. The full variable domain, in which reference TRBV25-1 and TRBJ2-3 provide the parts outside the CDR3, is EADIYQTPRYLVIGTGKKITLECSQTMGHDKMYWYQQDPGMELHLIHYSYGVNSTEKGDLSSESTVSRIRTEHFPLTLESARPSHTSQYLCASSELPLGDTQYFGPGTRLTVL.

The chain employs TRBV6-2 or TRBV6-3 and TRBJ2-3; D uncertain. Per the germline V gene, CDR1 is MNHEY and CDR2 is SVGEGT. V lost 7 bases, J lost 0 bases, and 11 bases lay in between. This CDR3 contains 14 residues. The CDR3 reads CASKSTGSTDTQYF. The CDR3 coding sequence is TGTGCCAGCAAGAGTACGGGTAGCACAGATACGCAGTATTTT.

To note about this clonotype: A much more abundant neighbour one base away suggests this may be a read error. This chain links TRBV29-1 with TRBJ2-7; D might be TRBD1 (6 bases). Trimming shortened V by 0 bases and J by 0 bases, and 12 bases separated the two germline ends. Germline values: CDR1 SQVTM, CDR2 ANQGSEA. The CDR3 is 15 residues long. The CDR3 loop reads CSVEDPQGVSYEQYF. Here the CDR3 DNA reads TGCAGCGTTGAAGACCCACAGGGCGTCTCCTACGAGCAGTACTTC.

A few counts support this clonotype. V is TRBV5-1 and J is TRBJ2-7; a possible D gene is TRBD1 (5 bases). The CDR3 has 11 amino acids. CDR1 and CDR2 (germline): SGHRS, YFSETQ. V was shortened by 4 bases and J by 6 bases, with 8 bases between the two germline ends. This CDR3 reads CASSGDSEQYF. CDR3 in DNA: TGCGCCAGCAGCGGTGACAGCGAGCAGTACTTC.

The chain has TRBV6-2 or TRBV6-3 and TRBJ2-1; 9 nucleotides match TRBD2. The germline gives CDR1 MNHEY, CDR2 SVGEGT. The trim removed 0 bases at V and 8 bases at J, leaving 14 bases unmatched. The CDR3 totals 18 residues. The CDR3 loop reads CASSYSTGGRGGLHEQFF. In DNA, the CDR3 is TGTGCCAGCAGTTACTCGACCGGCGGGCGGGGGGGCCTACATGAGCAGTTCTTC.

The chain recombines TRBV29-1 with TRBJ1-4, with D perhaps matching TRBD1 (6 bases). V lost 4 bases, J lost 7 bases, and 13 bases lay in between. CDR1 is SQVTM, CDR2 ANQGSEA, per germline. The CDR3 loop spans 13 amino acids. The CDR3 nucleotides read TGCAGCGTTGTACACAGGGCAGGTGAAAAACTGTTTTTT. It specifies CSVVHRAGEKLFF.

J is TRBJ2-2 and V is TRBV4-2; maybe TRBD2 (6 bases). The CDR3 loop spans 15 amino acids. Per the germline V gene, CDR1 is LGHNA and CDR2 is YNFKEQ. Trimming took off 4 bases at V and 4 bases at J, with 13 bases between the two ends. The CDR3 spells CASSPAARGTGELFF. DNA of the CDR3: TGTGCCAGCAGCCCCGCGGCGCGGGGCACCGGGGAGCTGTTTTTT.

The chain has TRBV7-3 and TRBJ2-1; 8 bases line up with TRBD1. The CDR3 extends over 16 amino acids. Germline-derived CDR1 and CDR2 are SGHTA and FQGTGA. V was pared by 3 bases and J by 4 bases, with 8 bases of the junction left unmatched. CDR3 DNA sequence: TGTGCCAGCAGCTTCCAACCAGGGACAGGATACAATGAGCAGTTCTTC. This gives the protein CASSFQPGTGYNEQFF. The full variable domain, in which reference TRBV7-3 and TRBJ2-1 provide the parts outside the CDR3, is GAGVSQTPSNKVTEKGKYVELRCDPISGHTALYWYRQSLGQGPEFLIYFQGTGAADDSGLPNDRFFAVRPEGSVSTLKIQRTERGDSAVYLCASSFQPGTGYNEQFFGPGTRLTVL.

This chain joins TRBV7-8 and TRBJ2-5; D is perhaps TRBD2 (5 bases). The CDR3 covers 14 residues. Germline lookup yields CDR1 SGHVS and CDR2 FQNEAQ. V was clipped by 2 bases and J by 5 bases, with 12 bases between them. The CDR3 is CASSLRGNGETQYF. CDR3 bases: TGTGCCAGCAGCTTACGAGGGAACGGCGAGACCCAGTACTTC. The full variable domain, with the rest looked up from reference TRBV7-8 and TRBJ2-5, is GAGVSQSPRYKVAKRGQDVALRCDPISGHVSLFWYQQALGQGPEFLTYFQNEAQLDKSGLPSDRFFAERPEGSVSTLKIQRTQQEDSAVYLCASSLRGNGETQYFGPGTRLLVL.

This clonotype was recorded a few times. The chain carries TRBV18 and TRBJ2-7; 8 nucleotides align to TRBD2. The V gene end was trimmed by 5 bases and the J gene end by 4 bases; junction bases not matched to a gene: 10. The CDR3 is made up of 15 amino acids. The germline V gene has CDR1 KGHSH and CDR2 LQKENI. CDR3 DNA sequence: TGTGCCAGCTCAGACCCGGGACTAGTCAAGTACGAGCAGTACTTC. Amino acid sequence: CASSDPGLVKYEQYF.

This clonotype was observed once. The chain recombines TRBV20-1 with TRBJ2-5, with D uncertain. Between the trimmed V and J ends, which lost 5 bases and 5 bases, there was a span of 9 bases. Germline CDR1 reads DFQATT; CDR2 reads SNEGSKA (reference sequence). CDR3 length equals 11 residues. The CDR3 DNA reads TGCAGTGCTCATACCTTTGAGACCCAGTACTTC. Amino acid sequence: CSAHTFETQYF.

This clonotype came up once. Relative to the germline gene, one junction end is altered; a read error may explain this. This sequence joins TRBV6-2 or TRBV6-3 and TRBJ2-7; the match to TRBD1 covers 9 bases. CDR1 is MNHEY and CDR2 is SVGEGT in the germline V gene. This CDR3 has 16 residues. CDR3 in amino acids: CTSGATGQGGTYEQYF. The DNA of the CDR3 is TGTACCAGCGGTGCCACGGGACAGGGAGGTACCTACGAGCAGTACTTC.

In this sample, this clonotype turned up a few times. The rearrangement links TRBV7-9 to TRBJ2-7; D is undetermined. V was cut by 1 base and J by 6 bases, with 7 bases left in between. The CDR3 runs to 12 residues. Germline V gene sequence: CDR1 SEHNR, CDR2 FQNEAQ (reference sequence). CDR3 sequence (DNA): TGTGCCAGCAGCTTAGGGACCCGCGAGCAGTACTTC. This sequence encodes CASSLGTREQYF.

This clonotype has just a few counts. The rearrangement joins TRBV7-2 to TRBJ2-7; D is unresolved. Deletions cut 0 bases from V and 7 bases from J, with 7 bases between. The CDR3 is made up of 12 amino acids. Germline V gives CDR1 SGHTA, CDR2 FQGNSA. The CDR3 reads CASSLANGEQYF. CDR3 DNA: TGTGCCAGCAGCTTAGCGAATGGGGAGCAGTACTTC.